Following are 29 T cell receptor beta chains from one sample sequenced in a study of beta chain features in type 1 diabetes. Expressed TCRB transcripts were sequenced because the isolated RNA had all been reverse transcribed beforehand. Using immunoSEQ multiplex PCR, the repertoire was profiled, and TCRdb retains in-frame clones only, with some absent. The sample includes 70,000 to 95,000 clones, 30% to 40% of them seen just once. The sample consisted of stem cell memory CD4+ T cells from blood. The receptors shown here come from a woman aged 18-29 years in good health.

This clone was counted between two and nine times. The chain joins TRBV4-1 to TRBJ1-4, with a possible D match to TRBD1 (6 bases). CDR1 and CDR2 from the germline V gene are MGHRA and YSYEKL. The V and J ends lost 2 bases and 8 bases respectively, with 12 bases between them. The CDR3 spans 14 residues. CDR3 loop: CASSQTGLREKLFF. As DNA, the CDR3 is TGCGCCAGCAGCCAAACAGGGTTGAGGGAAAAACTGTTTTTT.

The rearrangement links TRBV5-6 to TRBJ2-3, with D maybe TRBD2 (5 bases). Germline lookup yields CDR1 SGHDT and CDR2 YYEEEE. V lost 4 bases and J lost 2, with 20 bases in between. This CDR3 contains 17 residues. The CDR3 reads CASSPSLRASPTDTQYF. The DNA of the CDR3 is TGTGCCAGCAGCCCATCCCTGCGGGCATCCCCCACAGATACGCAGTATTTT.

The chain recombines TRBV6-6 with TRBJ2-3; D is perhaps TRBD2 (6 bases). The CDR3 extends over 14 amino acids. Germline V gene sequence: CDR1 MNHNY, CDR2 SVGAGI (reference sequence). Trimming cost V 6 bases and J 4 bases, with 14 bases left between them. For the CDR3, the DNA is TGTGCCAGCAGGAGCGGGTCGGACGCAGATACGCAGTATTTT. Its translation: CASRSGSDADTQYF.

The J gene is TRBJ2-1, the V gene TRBV10-2; the match to TRBD2 covers 11 bases. The V gene's germline CDR1 is WSHSY and CDR2 SAAADI. The CDR3 contains 15 residues. V lost 8 bases, J lost 4 bases, and 7 bases stayed unmatched. The CDR3 nucleotides read TGCGCCAGCGAGGCCGGGACTAGCGGTTACAATGAGCAGTTCTTC. Amino acid sequence: CASEAGTSGYNEQFF.

The V call is TRBV7-2, the J call TRBJ1-2, with 8 bases fitting TRBD1. Germline V CDR1 and CDR2: SGHTA, FQGNSA. The CDR3 is 15 residues long. Trimming took 4 bases from V and 2 from J; bases not matched to a gene: 6. The CDR3 coding sequence is TGTGCCAGCAGCTCCAGGGGGCGGGGGAACTATGGCTACACCTTC. Protein product: CASSSRGRGNYGYTF.

In this sample, this clone turned up a few times. CDR3 nucleotides: TGTGCCAGCAGCTTAAATGGGGTAGGACAGGAGCCCAGGGCTGAAGCTTTCTTT. It translates to CASSLNGVGQEPRAEAFF. V is TRBV7-2 and J is TRBJ1-1; TRBD1 agrees at 7 bases. The CDR3 loop spans 18 amino acids. The V gene end was trimmed by 2 bases and the J gene end by 6 bases; junction bases not matched to a gene: 18. Germline CDR1 is SGHTA and CDR2 is FQGNSA.

The chain carries TRBV7-9 and TRBJ2-3, with TRBD2 matching over 9 bases. The germline V gene has CDR1 SEHNR and CDR2 FQNEAQ (reference sequence). CDR3 size: 16 residues. V lost 5 bases and J lost 0; bases outside the gene matches: 6. Here the CDR3 DNA reads TGTGCCAGCAGCCCCACCGGGACTAGCAGCACAGATACGCAGTATTTT. This sequence encodes CASSPTGTSSTDTQYF.

The chain couples TRBV7-2 to TRBJ2-7; no clear D. Trimming left V 1 base short and J 2 bases short, with 6 bases between. The V gene's germline CDR1 is SGHTA and CDR2 FQGNSA. The CDR3 runs to 13 residues. CDR3 protein: CASSLDFTYEQYF. In DNA, the CDR3 is TGTGCCAGCAGCTTAGACTTTACCTACGAGCAGTACTTC.

The rearrangement uses TRBV19 and TRBJ2-1, with D perhaps TRBD2 (5 bases). With 6 bases removed from V and 7 bases from J, the gap between germline ends came to 19 bases. CDR1 is LNHDA, CDR2 SQIVND, per germline (reference sequence). The CDR3 loop spans 15 amino acids. Written as DNA, the CDR3 is TGTGCCAGTAGGGGATCTACTCCCCGCGGGAATGAGCAGTTCTTC. It is translated as CASRGSTPRGNEQFF.

The rearrangement joins TRBV11-2 to TRBJ2-7, with D possibly matching TRBD1 (6 bases). CDR1 is SGHAT, CDR2 FQNNGV, per germline. V was shortened by 4 bases and J by 2 bases, with 18 bases between the two germline ends. The CDR3 has 16 residues. The CDR3 sequence: CASSSSTGLQTYEQYF. The CDR3 DNA reads TGTGCCAGCAGCTCTTCGACAGGTCTGCAAACCTACGAGCAGTACTTC.

Only one count was recorded for this clone. CDR3 sequence (DNA): TGTGCCAGCAGTCACTTGCAAAACGCAGATGGAAACACCATATATTTT. Amino acids: CASSHLQNADGNTIYF. This chain links TRBV6-6 with TRBJ1-3; D remains unclear. This CDR3 is 16 amino acids long. In germline, CDR1 is MNHNY, CDR2 SVGAGI (reference sequence). Deletions cut 5 bases from V and 3 bases from J, with 17 bases between.

This clone was observed a few times. V gene TRBV18 combines with J gene TRBJ2-5, with D possibly TRBD1 on 6 matching bases. V gave up 4 bases and J gave up 2 bases, with 8 bases separating them. The V gene's germline CDR1 is KGHSH and CDR2 LQKENI. This CDR3 comprises 13 residues. Written as DNA, the CDR3 is TGTGCCAGCTCACAAGGACAGCAAGAGACCCAGTACTTC. Its protein is CASSQGQQETQYF.

This clone was observed a handful of times. A read error may account for a junction end that differs from germline. This rearrangement joins TRBV7-7 to TRBJ2-3; 9 bases agree with TRBD1. Germline loops: CDR1 SSHAT, CDR2 FNYEAQ (reference sequence). CDR3 length: 15 amino acids. CDR3 bases: TGTGCTAGCAGCTTAGTACAGGGGGCTATAGATACGCAGTATTTT. The encoded protein is CASSLVQGAIDTQYF.

This clone was counted a few times. Here the CDR3 DNA reads TGTGCCGTCTCGTTAGGGGGACGAGGGGAGCAGTACTTC. It specifies CAVSLGGRGEQYF. The V and J genes are TRBV10-3 and TRBJ2-7; weak D call: TRBD1 (6 bases). The V gene's germline CDR1 is ENHRY and CDR2 SYGVKD. The CDR3 is 13 amino acids. The V end lost 11 bases, the J end lost 7 bases, and 21 bases lay between the germline ends.

This chain uses TRBV5-6 with TRBJ1-2, with D tentatively TRBD1 (5 bases). Germline loops: CDR1 SGHDT, CDR2 YYEEEE. V lost 4 bases and J lost 5, with 15 bases in between. This CDR3 comprises 14 residues. CDR3 sequence: CASSPGGGDYGYTF. As DNA, the CDR3 is TGTGCCAGCAGCCCCGGGGGGGGAGATTATGGCTACACCTTC.

The chain links TRBV10-3 to TRBJ1-2; tentative D call: TRBD1 (5 bases). The CDR3 runs to 16 residues. In germline, CDR1 is ENHRY, CDR2 SYGVKD. Trimming removed 2 bases from V and 2 bases from J, with 15 bases in between. CDR3 loop: CAISEGQGGRNYGYTF. CDR3 sequence (DNA): TGTGCCATCAGTGAGGGGCAGGGAGGTCGCAACTATGGCTACACCTTC.

There are a few counts of this clone. This CDR3 is CASSPGRTETQYF. The DNA of the CDR3 is TGTGCCAGCAGCCCTGGGAGGACAGAGACCCAGTACTTC. The rearrangement joins TRBV7-8 to TRBJ2-5; D might be TRBD2 (6 bases). Trimming took off 5 bases at V and 4 bases at J, with 11 bases between the two ends. The CDR3 is 13 amino acids. The germline gives CDR1 SGHVS, CDR2 FQNEAQ.

The CDR3 is CASRILAGNTGELFF. CDR3 nucleotide sequence: TGTGCCAGCAGAATCTTAGCGGGGAACACCGGGGAGCTGTTTTTT. J is TRBJ2-2 and V is TRBV6-1; 7 positions match TRBD2. Germline values: CDR1 MNHNS, CDR2 SASEGT. This CDR3 is built from 15 residues. V lost 6 bases to trimming and J lost 1 base; unmatched junction nucleotides: 5.

A few counts support this clone. V is TRBV5-1 and J is TRBJ2-7, with D unclear. Germline values: CDR1 SGHRS, CDR2 YFSETQ. With 0 bases removed from V and 7 bases from J, the gap between germline ends came to 14 bases. The CDR3 length is 14 residues. The CDR3 sequence: CASSLELSPTEQYF. CDR3 DNA sequence: TGCGCCAGCAGCTTGGAGTTGTCCCCCACAGAGCAGTACTTC. The full variable domain, in which reference TRBV5-1 and TRBJ2-7 provide the parts outside the CDR3, is KAGVTQTPRYLIKTRGQQVTLSCSPISGHRSVSWYQQTPGQGLQFLFEYFSETQRNKGNFPGRFSGRQFSNSRSEMNVSTLELGDSALYLCASSLELSPTEQYFGPGTRLTVT.

This clone occurred a few times. V and J are TRBV4-2 and TRBJ1-4; perhaps TRBD1 as D (5 bases). The CDR3 loop spans 18 amino acids. Germline V gene data show CDR1 as LGHNA and CDR2 as YNFKEQ. Trimming cost V 1 base and J 2 bases, with 17 bases left between them. CDR3 sequence: CASSQAVGREGTNEKLFF. In DNA form, the CDR3 reads TGTGCCAGCAGCCAAGCGGTTGGCAGGGAGGGGACTAATGAAAAACTGTTTTTT.

This chain links TRBV10-3 with TRBJ2-1; 12 bases map to TRBD2. Unmatched junction bases numbered 3, after V lost 4 bases and J lost 5 bases. The germline V gene encodes CDR1 ENHRY and CDR2 SYGVKD. The CDR3 sequence is 15 residues long. CDR3 region: CAISGLAGVNNEQFF. The DNA for the CDR3 is TGTGCCATCAGTGGACTAGCGGGGGTTAACAATGAGCAGTTCTTC.

The sample holds a few counts of this clone. V is TRBV4-1 and J is TRBJ2-1; perhaps TRBD2 as D (5 bases). CDR3 length equals 15 residues. CDR1 MGHRA and CDR2 YSYEKL come from the germline V gene. The ends were cut back, 3 bases at V and 4 bases at J, with 13 bases in the middle. CDR3 residues: CASSHGLGGYNEQFF. CDR3 bases: TGCGCCAGCAGCCACGGCCTGGGCGGGTACAATGAGCAGTTCTTC.

The rearrangement links TRBV5-1 to TRBJ2-1; 7 bases agree with TRBD1. The CDR3 consists of 15 residues. CDR1 is SGHRS and CDR2 is YFSETQ in the germline V gene. J was trimmed by 0 bases and V by 6 bases; bases with no gene match: 6. CDR3 protein: CASNLGDSSYNEQFF. CDR3 in DNA: TGCGCCAGCAACCTGGGGGACAGCTCCTACAATGAGCAGTTCTTC.

The V call is TRBV7-9, the J call TRBJ1-2, with 9 bases aligning to TRBD1. V lost 5 bases and J lost 0; bases outside the gene matches: 10. Germline CDR1 is SEHNR and CDR2 is FQNEAQ (reference sequence). The CDR3 contains 17 residues. The CDR3 nucleotides are TGTGCCAGCAGCACCGGACAGGGGACAAACGCTAACTATGGCTACACCTTC. Protein: CASSTGQGTNANYGYTF.

The rearrangement joins TRBV5-1 to TRBJ2-7; maybe TRBD1 (6 bases). The V end was cut by 4 bases, the J end by 2 bases, with 7 bases between. The germline gives CDR1 SGHRS, CDR2 YFSETQ. This CDR3 is built from 12 residues. As DNA, the CDR3 is TGCGCCAGCAGCGGACAGACCTACGAGCAGTACTTC. Its protein is CASSGQTYEQYF. The complete variable domain, with remaining parts taken from reference TRBV5-1 and TRBJ2-7, reads KAGVTQTPRYLIKTRGQQVTLSCSPISGHRSVSWYQQTPGQGLQFLFEYFSETQRNKGNFPGRFSGRQFSNSRSEMNVSTLELGDSALYLCASSGQTYEQYFGPGTRLTVT.

The sample holds a few counts of this clone. Written as DNA, the CDR3 is TGTGCCAGCAGCTTGGGTCTGCGCGGGCCGATTTCCACAGATACGCAGTATTTT. It codes for CASSLGLRGPISTDTQYF. The rearrangement joins TRBV7-2 to TRBJ2-3, with D possibly matching TRBD2 (5 bases). The CDR3 consists of 18 residues. V lost 3 bases and J 2 bases, leaving 21 bases between the germline ends. Germline loops: CDR1 SGHTA, CDR2 FQGNSA.

This clone was detected a few times. This chain connects TRBV30 to TRBJ1-2, with a possible D match to TRBD1 (5 bases). Germline CDR1 GTSNPN, CDR2 SVGIG (reference sequence). The V end lost 3 bases, the J end lost 2 bases, and 13 bases lay between the germline ends. The CDR3 has 14 amino acids. The CDR3 spells CAWRPGILNYGYTF. The DNA for the CDR3 is TGTGCCTGGAGACCAGGGATTTTAAACTATGGCTACACCTTC.

This chain links TRBV7-2 with TRBJ1-2, with 8 bases identical to TRBD1. V lost 1 base to trimming and J lost 7 bases; unmatched junction nucleotides: 5. The CDR3 sequence is 14 residues long. From germline, CDR1 is SGHTA and CDR2 FQGNSA. The CDR3 bases are TGTGCCAGCAGCTTAGGACAGGGGTCCTTTGGCTACACCTTC. Amino acid sequence: CASSLGQGSFGYTF.

This clone appeared a few times. The CDR3 DNA reads as TGTGCCTGGAGTGTCCCCCGACAGGGGTCGGTGGTCGGCTACACCTTC. Its protein is CAWSVPRQGSVVGYTF. This chain connects TRBV30 to TRBJ1-2, with 8 bases fitting TRBD1. V was clipped by 0 bases and J by 8 bases; unmatched bases: 14. The CDR3 sequence is 16 residues long. Germline V gene data show CDR1 as GTSNPN and CDR2 as SVGIG (reference sequence).